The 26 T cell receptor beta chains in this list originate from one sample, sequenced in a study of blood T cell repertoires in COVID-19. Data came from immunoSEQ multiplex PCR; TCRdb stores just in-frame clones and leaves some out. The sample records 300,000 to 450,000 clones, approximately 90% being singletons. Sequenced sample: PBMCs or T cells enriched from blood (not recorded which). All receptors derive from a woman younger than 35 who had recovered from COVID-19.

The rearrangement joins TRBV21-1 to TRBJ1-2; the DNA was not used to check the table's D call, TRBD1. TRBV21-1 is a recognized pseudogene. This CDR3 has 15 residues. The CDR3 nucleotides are TGTGCCAGCAGCAAAACCCCAGGGGGCTGTTATGGCTACACCTTC. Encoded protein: CASSKTPGGCYGYTF.

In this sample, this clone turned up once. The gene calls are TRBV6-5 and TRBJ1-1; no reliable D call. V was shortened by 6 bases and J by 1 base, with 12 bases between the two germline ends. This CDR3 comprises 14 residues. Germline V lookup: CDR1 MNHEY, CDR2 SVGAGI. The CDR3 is CASSPGNWNTEAFF. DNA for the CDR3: TGTGCCAGCAGCCCCGGGAACTGGAACACTGAAGCTTTCTTT.

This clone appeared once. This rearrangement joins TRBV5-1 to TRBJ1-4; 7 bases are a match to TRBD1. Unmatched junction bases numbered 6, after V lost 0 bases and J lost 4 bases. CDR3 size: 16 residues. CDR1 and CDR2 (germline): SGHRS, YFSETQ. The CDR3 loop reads CASSLGPTGDNEKLFF. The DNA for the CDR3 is TGCGCCAGCAGCTTGGGGCCTACAGGGGATAATGAAAAACTGTTTTTT.

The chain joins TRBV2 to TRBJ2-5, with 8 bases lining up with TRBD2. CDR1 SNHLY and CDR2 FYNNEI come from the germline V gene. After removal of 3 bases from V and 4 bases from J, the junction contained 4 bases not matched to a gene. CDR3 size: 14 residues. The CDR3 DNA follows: TGTGCCAGCAGTGAGGCGGGGGGAGGAGAGACCCAGTACTTC. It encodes CASSEAGGGETQYF.

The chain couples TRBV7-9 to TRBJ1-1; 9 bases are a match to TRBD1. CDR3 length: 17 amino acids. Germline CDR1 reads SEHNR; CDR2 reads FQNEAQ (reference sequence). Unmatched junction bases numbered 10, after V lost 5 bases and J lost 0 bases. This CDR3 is CASSPGQGGRLNTEAFF. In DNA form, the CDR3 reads TGTGCCAGCAGCCCGGGACAGGGAGGGCGGCTGAACACTGAAGCTTTCTTT.

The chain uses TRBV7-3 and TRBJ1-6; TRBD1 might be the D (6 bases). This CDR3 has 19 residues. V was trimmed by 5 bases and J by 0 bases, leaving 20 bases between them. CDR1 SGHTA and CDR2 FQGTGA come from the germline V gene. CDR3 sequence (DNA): TGTGCCAGCAGCGGACAGTCGCGAACACGGAGCTCCTATAATTCACCCCTCCACTTT. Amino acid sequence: CASSGQSRTRSSYNSPLHF. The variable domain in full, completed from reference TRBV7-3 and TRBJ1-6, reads GAGVSQTPSNKVTEKGKYVELRCDPISGHTALYWYRQSLGQGPEFLIYFQGTGAADDSGLPNDRFFAVRPEGSVSTLKIQRTERGDSAVYLCASSGQSRTRSSYNSPLHFGNGTRLTVT.

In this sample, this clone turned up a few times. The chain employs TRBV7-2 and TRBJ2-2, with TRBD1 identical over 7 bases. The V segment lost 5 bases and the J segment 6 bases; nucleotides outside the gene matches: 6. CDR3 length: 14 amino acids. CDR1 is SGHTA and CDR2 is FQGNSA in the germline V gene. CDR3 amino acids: CASSPRQGPGELFF. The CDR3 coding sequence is TGTGCCAGCAGCCCCCGACAGGGACCCGGGGAGCTGTTTTTT.

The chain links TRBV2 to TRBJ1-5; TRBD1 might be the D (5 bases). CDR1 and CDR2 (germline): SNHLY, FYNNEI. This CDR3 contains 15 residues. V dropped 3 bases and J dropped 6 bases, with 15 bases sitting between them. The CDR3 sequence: CASSESGGRGQPQHF. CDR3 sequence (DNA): TGTGCCAGCAGTGAGAGCGGGGGACGGGGTCAGCCCCAGCATTTT.

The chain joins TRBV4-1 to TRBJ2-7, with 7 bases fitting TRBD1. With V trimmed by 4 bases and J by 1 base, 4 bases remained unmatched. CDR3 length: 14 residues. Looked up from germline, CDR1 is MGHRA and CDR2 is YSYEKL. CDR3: CASSRSTGSYEQYF. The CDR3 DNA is TGCGCCAGCAGCCGGTCGACAGGGTCCTACGAGCAGTACTTC.

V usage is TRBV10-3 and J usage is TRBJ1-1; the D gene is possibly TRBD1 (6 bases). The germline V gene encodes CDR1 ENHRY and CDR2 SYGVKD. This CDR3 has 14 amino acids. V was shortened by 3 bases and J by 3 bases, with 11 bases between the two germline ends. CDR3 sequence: CAISETDRYTEAFF. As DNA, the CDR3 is TGTGCCATCAGTGAAACTGACAGGTACACTGAAGCTTTCTTT.

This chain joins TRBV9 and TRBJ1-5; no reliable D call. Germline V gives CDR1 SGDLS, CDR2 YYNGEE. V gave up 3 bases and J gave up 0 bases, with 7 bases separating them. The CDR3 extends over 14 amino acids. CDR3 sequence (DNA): TGTGCCAGCAGCGACGAGGATAGCAATCAGCCCCAGCATTTT. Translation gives CASSDEDSNQPQHF. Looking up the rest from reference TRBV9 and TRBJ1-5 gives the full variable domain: DSGVTQTPKHLITATGQRVTLRCSPRSGDLSVYWYQQSLDQGLQFLIQYYNGEERAKGNILERFSAQQFPDLHSELNLSSLELGDSALYFCASSDEDSNQPQHFGDGTRLSIL.

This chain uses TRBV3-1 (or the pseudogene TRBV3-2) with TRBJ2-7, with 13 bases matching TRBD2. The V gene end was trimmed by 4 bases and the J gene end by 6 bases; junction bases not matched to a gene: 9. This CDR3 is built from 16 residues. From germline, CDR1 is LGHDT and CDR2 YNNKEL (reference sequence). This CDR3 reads CASSLKSGLAGTEQYF. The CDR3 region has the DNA TGTGCCAGCAGCCTCAAGTCGGGACTAGCGGGGACCGAGCAGTACTTC.

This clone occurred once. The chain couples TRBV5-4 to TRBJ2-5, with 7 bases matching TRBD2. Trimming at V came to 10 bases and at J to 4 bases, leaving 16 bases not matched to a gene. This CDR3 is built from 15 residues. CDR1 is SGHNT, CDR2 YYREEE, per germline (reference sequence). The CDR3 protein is CAWNRDYVGGETQYF. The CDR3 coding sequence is TGTGCCTGGAACCGGGACTACGTCGGGGGAGAGACCCAGTACTTC. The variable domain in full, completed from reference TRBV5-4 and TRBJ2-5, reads ETGVTQSPTHLIKTRGQQVTLRCSSQSGHNTVSWYQQALGQGPQFIFQYYREEENGRGNFPPRFSGLQFPNYSSELNVNALELDDSALYLCAWNRDYVGGETQYFGPGTRLLVL.

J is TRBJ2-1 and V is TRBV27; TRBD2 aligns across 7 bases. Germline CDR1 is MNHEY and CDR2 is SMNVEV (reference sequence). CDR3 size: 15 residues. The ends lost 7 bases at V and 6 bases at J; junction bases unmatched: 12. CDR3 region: CASTVRRGDPNEQFF. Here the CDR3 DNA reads TGTGCCAGCACGGTTCGACGGGGGGATCCCAATGAGCAGTTCTTC.

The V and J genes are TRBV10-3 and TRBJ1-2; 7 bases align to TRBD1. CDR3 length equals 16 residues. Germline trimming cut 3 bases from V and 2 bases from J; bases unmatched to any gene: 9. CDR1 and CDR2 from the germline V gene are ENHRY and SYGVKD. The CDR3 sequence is CAISEGRQGHNYGYTF. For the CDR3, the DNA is TGTGCCATCAGTGAAGGAAGACAGGGCCACAACTATGGCTACACCTTC.

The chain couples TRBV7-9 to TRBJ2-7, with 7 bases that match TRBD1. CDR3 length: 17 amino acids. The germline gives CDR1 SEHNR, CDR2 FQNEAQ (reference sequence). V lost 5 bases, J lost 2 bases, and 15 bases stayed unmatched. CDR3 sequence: CASSVGGLGQGAYEQYF. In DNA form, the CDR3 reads TGTGCCAGCAGCGTAGGAGGTTTGGGTCAGGGGGCCTACGAGCAGTACTTC.

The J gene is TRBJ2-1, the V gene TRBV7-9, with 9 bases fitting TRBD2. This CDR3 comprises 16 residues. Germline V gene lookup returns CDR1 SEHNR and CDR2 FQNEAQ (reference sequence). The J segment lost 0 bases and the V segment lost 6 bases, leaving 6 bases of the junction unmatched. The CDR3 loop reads CASRSSGVYSYNEQFF. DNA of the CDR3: TGTGCCAGCAGATCTAGCGGGGTCTACTCCTACAATGAGCAGTTCTTC. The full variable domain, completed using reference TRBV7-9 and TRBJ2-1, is DTGVSQNPRHKITKRGQNVTFRCDPISEHNRLYWYRQTLGQGPEFLTYFQNEAQLEKSRLLSDRFSAERPKGSFSTLEIQRTEQGDSAMYLCASRSSGVYSYNEQFFGPGTRLTVL.

CDR3 residues: CASSSTGNYEQYF. The CDR3 nucleotides read TGTGCCAGCAGCTCGACAGGGAACTACGAGCAGTACTTC. The rearrangement links TRBV5-4 to TRBJ2-7, with 7 bases aligning to TRBD1. This CDR3 is built from 13 residues. The junction had 3 bases not matched to a gene; V was cut back by 3 bases and J by 3 bases. Germline values: CDR1 SGHNT, CDR2 YYREEE (reference sequence). Full variable domain (outside the CDR3, taken from reference TRBV5-4 and TRBJ2-7): ETGVTQSPTHLIKTRGQQVTLRCSSQSGHNTVSWYQQALGQGPQFIFQYYREEENGRGNFPPRFSGLQFPNYSSELNVNALELDDSALYLCASSSTGNYEQYFGPGTRLTVT.

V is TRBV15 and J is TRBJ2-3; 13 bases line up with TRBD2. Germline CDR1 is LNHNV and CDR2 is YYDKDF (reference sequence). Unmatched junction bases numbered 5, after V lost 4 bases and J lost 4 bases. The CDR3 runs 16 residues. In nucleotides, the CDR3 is TGTGCCACCAGCATCTCACTAGCGGGGGGGCCAGATACGCAGTATTTT. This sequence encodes CATSISLAGGPDTQYF. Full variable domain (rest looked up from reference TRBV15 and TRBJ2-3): DAMVIQNPRYQVTQFGKPVTLSCSQTLNHNVMYWYQQKSSQAPKLLFHYYDKDFNNEADTPDNFQSRRPNTSFCFLDIRSPGLGDTAMYLCATSISLAGGPDTQYFGPGTRLTVL.

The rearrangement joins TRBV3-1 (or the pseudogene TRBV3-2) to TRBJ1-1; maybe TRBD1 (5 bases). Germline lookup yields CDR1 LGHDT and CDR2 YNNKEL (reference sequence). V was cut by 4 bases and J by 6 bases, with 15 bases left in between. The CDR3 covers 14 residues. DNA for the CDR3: TGTGCCAGCAGCCTCCGCGGGGCGGGGGCTGAAGCTTTCTTT. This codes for CASSLRGAGAEAFF.

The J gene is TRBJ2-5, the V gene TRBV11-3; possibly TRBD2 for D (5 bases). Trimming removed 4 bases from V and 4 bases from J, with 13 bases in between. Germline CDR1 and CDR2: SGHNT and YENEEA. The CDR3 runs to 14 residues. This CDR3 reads CASSSPSGSETQYF. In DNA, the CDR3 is TGTGCCAGCAGCTCCCCATCGGGGTCAGAGACCCAGTACTTC.

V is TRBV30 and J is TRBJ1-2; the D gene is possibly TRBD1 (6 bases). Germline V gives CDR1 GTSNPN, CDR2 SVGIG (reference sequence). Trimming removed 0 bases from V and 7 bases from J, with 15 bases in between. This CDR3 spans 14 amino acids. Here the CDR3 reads CAWSVHEGVIGYTF. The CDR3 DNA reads TGTGCCTGGAGTGTACATGAGGGGGTTATTGGCTACACCTTC.

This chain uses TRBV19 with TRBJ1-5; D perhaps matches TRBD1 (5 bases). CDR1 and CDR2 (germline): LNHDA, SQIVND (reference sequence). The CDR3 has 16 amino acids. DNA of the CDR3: TGTGCAACGGGGAGGGGAGTAGGCTATAGCAATCAGCCCCAGCATTTT. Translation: CATGRGVGYSNQPQHF. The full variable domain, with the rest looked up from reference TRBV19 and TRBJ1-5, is DGGITQSPKYLFRKEGQNVTLSCEQNLNHDAMYWYRQDPGQGLRLIYYSQIVNDFQKGDIAEGYSVSREKKESFPLTVTSAQKNPTAFYLCATGRGVGYSNQPQHFGDGTRLSIL.

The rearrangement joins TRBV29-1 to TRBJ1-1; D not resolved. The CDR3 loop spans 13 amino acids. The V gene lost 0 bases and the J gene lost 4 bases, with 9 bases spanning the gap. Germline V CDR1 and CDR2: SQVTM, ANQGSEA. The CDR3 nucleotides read TGCAGCGTTGAAGATGGGCCAGCCACTGAAGCTTTCTTT. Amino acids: CSVEDGPATEAFF.

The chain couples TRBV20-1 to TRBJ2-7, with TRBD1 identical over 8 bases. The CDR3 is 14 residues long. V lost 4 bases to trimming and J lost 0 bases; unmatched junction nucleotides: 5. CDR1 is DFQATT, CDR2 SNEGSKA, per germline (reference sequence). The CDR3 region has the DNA TGCAGTGCTACTGACAGGGGTCACTCCTACGAGCAGTACTTC. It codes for CSATDRGHSYEQYF.

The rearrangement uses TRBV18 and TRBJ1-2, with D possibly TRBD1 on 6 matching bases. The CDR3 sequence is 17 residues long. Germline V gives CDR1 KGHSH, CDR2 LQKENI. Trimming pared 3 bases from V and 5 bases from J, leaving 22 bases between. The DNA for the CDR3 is TGTGCCAGCTCACCTGACGAGGGGACACCCTATACTTATGGCTACACCTTC. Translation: CASSPDEGTPYTYGYTF.